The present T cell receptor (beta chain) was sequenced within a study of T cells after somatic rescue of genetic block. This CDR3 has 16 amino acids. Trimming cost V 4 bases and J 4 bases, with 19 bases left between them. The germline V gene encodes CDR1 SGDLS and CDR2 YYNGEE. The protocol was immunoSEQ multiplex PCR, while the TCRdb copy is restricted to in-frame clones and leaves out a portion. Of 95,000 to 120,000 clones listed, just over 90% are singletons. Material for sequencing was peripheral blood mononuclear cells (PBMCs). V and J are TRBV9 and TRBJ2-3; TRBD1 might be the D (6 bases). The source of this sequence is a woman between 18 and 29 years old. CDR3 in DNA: TGTGCCAGCAGCAGACAGGAAACGGGTTTTGCAGATACGCAGTATTTT. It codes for CASSRQETGFADTQYF.